This T cell receptor (beta chain) was sequenced in a study of metastatic and nonmetastatic thyroid tumors. Whole-study context: Malignant and benign thyroid patients had repertoires compared in peripheral blood and tumor or nodule tissue.

Notes on the study in general: TCR beta diversity was reportedly significantly higher in malignant thyroid tumors than benign nodules, in blood and tumor.

By proportion, this clone is medium-sized. The antigen is not known. In the original workflow: What underpinned the distant-metastasis classifier for papillary thyroid cancer was the set of CDR3 differences across clinicopathological groups. With MiXCR, TCRdb reprocessed the PCR reads. Here the V and J calls rest on TCRdb's processing, not on the authors' analysis. The data hold around 31,000 clones, with roughly 18% observed a single time. Every patient underwent thyroid surgery untreated. The germline V gene encodes CDR1 MNHEY and CDR2 SMNVEV (reference sequence). V was pared by 0 bases and J by 1 base, with 9 bases between. The CDR3 extends over 16 amino acids.

The chain uses TRBV27 and TRBJ2-2, with D perhaps TRBD2 (5 bases). The sequence came from a female donor with papillary thyroid cancer or a benign thyroid nodule (not recorded which). Some clones in this sample may be carry-over from other donors' samples. Sequences were obtained from blood. DNA of the CDR3: TGTGCCAGCAGTTTATCTCGGGATATGAACACCGGGGAGCTGTTTTTT. Translation: CASSLSRDMNTGELFF.